This paragraph reports one T cell receptor (beta chain). This sample is part of a study of control samples from healthy donors and cancer patients. Measured with immunoSEQ multiplex PCR; TCRdb has only the in-frame clones, and not every one. The table shows roughly 100,000 clones, with roughly 92% occurring only once. The CDR3 is made up of 13 amino acids. CDR1 is LNHDA, CDR2 SQIVND, per germline (reference sequence). The V and J ends lost 7 bases and 0 bases respectively, with 6 bases between them. The clonotype was recovered from a human donor in good health. The donor label of this sample is uncertain. The chain carries TRBV19 and TRBJ1-4; D possibly corresponds to TRBD1 (5 bases). The sequenced sample consisted of blood. CDR3 residues: CASMGATNEKLFF. The CDR3 DNA reads TGTGCCAGTATGGGGGCAACTAATGAAAAACTGTTTTTT.